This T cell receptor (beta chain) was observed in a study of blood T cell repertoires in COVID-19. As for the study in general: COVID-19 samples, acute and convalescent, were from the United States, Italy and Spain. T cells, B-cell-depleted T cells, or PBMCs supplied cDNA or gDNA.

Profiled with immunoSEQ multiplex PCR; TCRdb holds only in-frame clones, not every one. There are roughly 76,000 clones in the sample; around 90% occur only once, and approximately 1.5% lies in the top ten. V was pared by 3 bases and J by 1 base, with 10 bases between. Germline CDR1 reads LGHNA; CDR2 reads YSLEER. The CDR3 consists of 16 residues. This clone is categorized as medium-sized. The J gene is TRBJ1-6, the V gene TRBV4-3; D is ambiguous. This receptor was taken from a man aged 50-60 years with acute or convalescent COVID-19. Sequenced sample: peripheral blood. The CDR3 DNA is TGCGCCAGCAGCCAGAGGGAGTTTTCCTATAATTCACCCCTCCACTTT. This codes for CASSQREFSYNSPLHF.